This T cell receptor (beta chain) was captured by sequencing in a study of T cells in Graves' hyperthyroidism and ophthalmopathy. Study-wide findings and caveats: In the analysis, a 13 V-J model separated ophthalmopathy from stable hyperthyroidism.

Amplified TCR beta CDR3 regions derived from RNA transcripts. The HTBI primer set was used in a first-round RT-PCR of the TCR CDR3. TCRdb called the multiplex PCR reads again in MiXCR, with one record for every CDR3 protein. The repertoire holds 500,000 to 750,000 distinct CDR3 sequences, with approximately 14% as singletons. The length of the CDR3 is 16 residues. Trimming removed 5 bases at V and 2 bases at J, with 18 bases between. The germline V gene encodes CDR1 SGHVS and CDR2 FNYEAQ. In this sample, this clonotype turned up many times. Its antigen is undetermined. This receptor was identified in a woman younger than 45 with Graves' hyperthyroidism. The J gene is TRBJ1-2, the V gene TRBV7-6; D perhaps matches TRBD1 (5 bases). Sequencing was carried out using blood. The chain's CDR3 is CASSPGDQNSNYGYTF. The CDR3 nucleotides are TGTGCCAGCAGCCCTGGGGACCAAAACTCCAACTATGGCTACACCTTC.